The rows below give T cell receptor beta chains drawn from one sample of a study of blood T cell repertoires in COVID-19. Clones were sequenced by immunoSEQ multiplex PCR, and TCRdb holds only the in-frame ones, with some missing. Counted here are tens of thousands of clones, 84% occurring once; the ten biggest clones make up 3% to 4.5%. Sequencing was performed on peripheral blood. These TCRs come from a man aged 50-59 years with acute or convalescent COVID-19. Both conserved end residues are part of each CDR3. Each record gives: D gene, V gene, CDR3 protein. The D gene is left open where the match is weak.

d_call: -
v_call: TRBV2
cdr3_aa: CASSWTANTGELFF

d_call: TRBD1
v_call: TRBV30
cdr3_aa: CAWNKLRGAGATEAFF

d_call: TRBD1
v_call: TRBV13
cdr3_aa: CASSSETGYNSPLHF

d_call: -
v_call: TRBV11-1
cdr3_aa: CASSPFVQGIGYTF

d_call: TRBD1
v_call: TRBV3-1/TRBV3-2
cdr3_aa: CASTGDRGNIQYF

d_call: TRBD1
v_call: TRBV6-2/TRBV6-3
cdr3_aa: CASSYRDRNNQPQHF

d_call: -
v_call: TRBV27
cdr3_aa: CASSPRGTTNEKLFF

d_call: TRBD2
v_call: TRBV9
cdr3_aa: CASSVKGTSTGELFF

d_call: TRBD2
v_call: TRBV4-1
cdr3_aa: CASSQEVAGVWSYEQYF

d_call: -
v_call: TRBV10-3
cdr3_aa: CAISSRGAGGSPYEQYF

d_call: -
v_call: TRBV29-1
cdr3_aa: CSVEGQGGRTEAFF

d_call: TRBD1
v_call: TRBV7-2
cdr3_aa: CASSLRQGETQYF

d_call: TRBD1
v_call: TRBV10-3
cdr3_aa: CAISTPDRGNEKLFF

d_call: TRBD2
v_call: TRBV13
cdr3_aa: CASSSSALAGGTDTQYF

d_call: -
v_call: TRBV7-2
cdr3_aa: CASSSGWGTDTQYF

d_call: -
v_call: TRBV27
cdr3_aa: CASSLTISSYNEQFF

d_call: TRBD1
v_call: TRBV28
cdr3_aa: CASSQTGGLETQYF

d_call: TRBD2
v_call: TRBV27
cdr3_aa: CASSFSGRASFNEQFF

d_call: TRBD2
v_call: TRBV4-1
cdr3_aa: CASSHGTGGLTDTQYF

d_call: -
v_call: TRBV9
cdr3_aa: CASSQTGGNNSPLHF

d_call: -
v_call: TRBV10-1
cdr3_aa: CASSGSGTYEQYF

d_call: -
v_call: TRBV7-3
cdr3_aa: CASSFSQGYGYTF

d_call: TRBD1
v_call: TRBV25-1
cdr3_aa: CASSETGRNTEAFF

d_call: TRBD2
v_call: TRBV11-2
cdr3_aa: CASSATSGRKYF